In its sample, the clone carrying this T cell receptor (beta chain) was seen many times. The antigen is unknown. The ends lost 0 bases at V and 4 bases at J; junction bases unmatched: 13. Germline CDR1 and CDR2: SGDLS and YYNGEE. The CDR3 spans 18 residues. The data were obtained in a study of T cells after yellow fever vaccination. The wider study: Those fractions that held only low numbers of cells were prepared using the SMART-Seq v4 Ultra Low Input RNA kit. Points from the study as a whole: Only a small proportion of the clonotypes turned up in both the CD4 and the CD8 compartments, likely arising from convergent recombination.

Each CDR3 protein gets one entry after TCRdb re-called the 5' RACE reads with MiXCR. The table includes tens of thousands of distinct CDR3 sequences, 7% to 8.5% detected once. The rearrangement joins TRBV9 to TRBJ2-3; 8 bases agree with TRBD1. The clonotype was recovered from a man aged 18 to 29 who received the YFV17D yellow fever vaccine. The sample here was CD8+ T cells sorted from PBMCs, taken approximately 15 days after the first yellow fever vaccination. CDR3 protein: CASSVDLAGGVIADTQYF. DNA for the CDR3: TGTGCCAGCAGCGTAGATCTCGCAGGGGGCGTGATCGCAGATACGCAGTATTTT.